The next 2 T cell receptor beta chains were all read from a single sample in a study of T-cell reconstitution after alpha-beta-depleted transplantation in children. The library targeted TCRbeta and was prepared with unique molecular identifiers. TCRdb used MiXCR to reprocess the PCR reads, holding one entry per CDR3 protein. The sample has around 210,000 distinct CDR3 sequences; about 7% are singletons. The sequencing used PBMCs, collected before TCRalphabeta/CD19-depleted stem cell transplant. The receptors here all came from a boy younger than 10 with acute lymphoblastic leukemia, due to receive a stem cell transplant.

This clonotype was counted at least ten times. The CDR3 region has the DNA TGTGCCAGCAGCTTAGGCTGGCCAGGCAACTACGAGCAGTACTTC. Translated: CASSLGWPGNYEQYF. The V and J genes are TRBV7-9 and TRBJ2-7, with no clear D. Trimming stripped 1 base from V and 3 bases from J, with 13 bases between. This CDR3 has 15 residues. In germline, CDR1 is SEHNR, CDR2 FQNEAQ (reference sequence). Based on the CDR3 plus reference TRBV7-9 and TRBJ2-7, the full variable domain is DTGVSQNPRHKITKRGQNVTFRCDPISEHNRLYWYRQTLGQGPEFLTYFQNEAQLEKSRLLSDRFSAERPKGSFSTLEIQRTEQGDSAMYLCASSLGWPGNYEQYFGPGTRLTVT.

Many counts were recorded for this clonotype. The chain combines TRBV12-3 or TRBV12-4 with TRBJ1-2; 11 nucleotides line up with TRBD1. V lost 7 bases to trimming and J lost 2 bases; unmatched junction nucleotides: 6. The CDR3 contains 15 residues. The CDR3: CASIPGQGENYGYTF. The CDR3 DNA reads TGTGCCAGCATCCCGGGACAGGGGGAGAACTATGGCTACACCTTC.